Listed here are 17 T cell receptor beta chains from one sample, sequenced in a study of blood T cell repertoires in COVID-19. Clones were read by immunoSEQ multiplex PCR, and TCRdb kept only the in-frame ones, dropping some. The data hold fewer than 55,000 clones, with around 81% observed a single time. Sample: peripheral blood. All receptors come from a woman older than 75 with COVID-19, enrolled during active disease.

The chain combines TRBV30 with TRBJ2-5; 7 nucleotides agree with TRBD2. Germline CDR1 reads GTSNPN; CDR2 reads SVGIG (reference sequence). V dropped 3 bases and J dropped 2; count of bases not matched to a gene: 3. This CDR3 has 13 residues. CDR3 nucleotide sequence: TGTGCCTGGAGCGCGGGACTACAAGAGACCCAGTACTTC. This translates into CAWSAGLQETQYF.

CDR3: CASSTTRQGGSYGYTF. The CDR3 DNA reads as TGTGCCAGTAGTACGACCCGACAGGGGGGGAGCTATGGCTACACCTTC. This chain links TRBV19 with TRBJ1-2, with 9 bases aligning to TRBD1. The CDR3 extends over 16 amino acids. Germline lookup yields CDR1 LNHDA and CDR2 SQIVND (reference sequence). V lost 4 bases, J lost 4 bases, and 10 bases stayed unmatched.

The chain recombines TRBV5-1 with TRBJ2-3, with D perhaps TRBD2 (6 bases). The CDR3 length is 14 residues. Trimming stripped 6 bases from V and 2 bases from J, with 13 bases between. Looked up from germline, CDR1 is SGHRS and CDR2 is YFSETQ. The CDR3 loop reads CASKEGLHTDTQYF. The CDR3 nucleotides read TGCGCCAGCAAAGAGGGACTTCACACAGATACGCAGTATTTT.

This clone was recorded a few times. V is TRBV3-1 (or the pseudogene TRBV3-2) and J is TRBJ1-6; 8 bases match TRBD1. The germline gives CDR1 LGHDT, CDR2 YNNKEL (reference sequence). V dropped 3 bases and J dropped 7; count of bases not matched to a gene: 2. CDR3 size: 14 residues. CDR3 in DNA: TGTGCCAGCAGCCACGGACAGGGAAATTCACCCCTCCACTTT. Residues: CASSHGQGNSPLHF.

The gene calls are TRBV30 and TRBJ2-4, with D tentatively TRBD2 (5 bases). Germline CDR1 GTSNPN, CDR2 SVGIG (reference sequence). This CDR3 is 15 amino acids long. V was shortened by 2 bases and J by 1 base, with 12 bases between the two germline ends. CDR3: CAWSRVQRAKNIQYF. Written as DNA, the CDR3 is TGTGCCTGGAGTCGGGTCCAGCGGGCCAAAAACATTCAGTACTTC.

The J gene is TRBJ2-1, the V gene TRBV4-2; 7 bases are a match to TRBD2. This CDR3 comprises 16 residues. Germline V CDR1 and CDR2: LGHNA, YNFKEQ. V lost 2 bases to trimming and J lost 0 bases; unmatched junction nucleotides: 4. The CDR3 sequence is CASSQTGLPSYNEQFF. DNA for the CDR3: TGTGCCAGCAGCCAAACGGGACTACCCTCCTACAATGAGCAGTTCTTC.

V is TRBV6-5 and J is TRBJ1-1, with 8 bases lining up with TRBD1. With V trimmed by 7 bases and J by 7 bases, 8 bases remained unmatched. From germline, CDR1 is MNHEY and CDR2 SVGAGI. This CDR3 is built from 13 residues. The CDR3 region is CASTSQGGLEAFF. In DNA, the CDR3 is TGTGCCAGCACTTCACAGGGGGGTCTTGAAGCTTTCTTT.

The rearrangement uses TRBV7-8 and TRBJ1-6, with 7 bases identical to TRBD1. Unmatched junction bases numbered 7, after V lost 5 bases and J lost 3 bases. CDR1 and CDR2 (germline): SGHVS, FQNEAQ. This CDR3 comprises 16 residues. CDR3 in DNA: TGTGCCAGCAGCCGCTCACAGGGGAACTATAATTCACCCCTCCACTTT. Translation: CASSRSQGNYNSPLHF. Using reference TRBV7-8 and TRBJ1-6 for the parts outside the CDR3, the full variable domain is GAGVSQSPRYKVAKRGQDVALRCDPISGHVSLFWYQQALGQGPEFLTYFQNEAQLDKSGLPSDRFFAERPEGSVSTLKIQRTQQEDSAVYLCASSRSQGNYNSPLHFGNGTRLTVT.

This chain joins TRBV28 and TRBJ1-4, with TRBD1 as a possible D gene (5 bases). V was shortened by 7 bases and J by 8 bases, with 11 bases between the two germline ends. Germline V lookup: CDR1 MDHEN, CDR2 SYDVKM. CDR3 length equals 12 residues. The CDR3 DNA follows: TGTGCCAGCACCCCTGACAGAGAAAAACTGTTTTTT. This translates into CASTPDREKLFF.

The chain recombines TRBV7-3 with TRBJ2-1; TRBD2 matches at 9 bases. Per germline, CDR1 SGHTA and CDR2 FQGTGA. This CDR3 contains 15 residues. The trim removed 0 bases at V and 7 bases at J, leaving 4 bases unmatched. The CDR3 coding sequence is TGTGCCAGCAGCTTAACTAGCGGGAGTACGAATGAGCAGTTCTTC. The encoded protein is CASSLTSGSTNEQFF.

The chain combines TRBV27 with TRBJ2-1, with 7 bases that match TRBD2. J gave up 0 bases and V 6 bases, and 8 bases lay outside the gene matches. The germline V gene has CDR1 MNHEY and CDR2 SMNVEV (reference sequence). The CDR3 consists of 16 residues. In DNA, the CDR3 is TGTGCCAGCAGGCGGGGAGTAGCGGGCTCCTACAATGAGCAGTTCTTC. Residues: CASRRGVAGSYNEQFF.

The chain has TRBV11-2 and TRBJ1-3; D remains unclear. Germline V gene data show CDR1 as SGHAT and CDR2 as FQNNGV. V lost 1 base and J lost 0, with 7 bases in between. CDR3 size: 15 residues. CDR3: CASSLVTSSGNTIYF. The CDR3 region has the DNA TGTGCCAGCAGCTTAGTGACAAGCTCTGGAAACACCATATATTTT.

The chain recombines TRBV12-5 with TRBJ2-1; D ambiguous. CDR3 length equals 17 residues. V lost 0 bases, J lost 3 bases, and 15 bases lay in between. CDR1 and CDR2 (germline): LGHNT, FRNRAP. Here the CDR3 reads CASGLVIYPTIYNEQFF. Here the CDR3 DNA reads TGTGCTAGTGGTTTGGTAATTTACCCAACTATCTACAATGAGCAGTTCTTC.

This clone was seen a single time. This chain uses TRBV18 with TRBJ2-3; TRBD2 aligns across 7 bases. The junction had 7 bases not matched to a gene; V was cut back by 2 bases and J by 2 bases. The CDR3 extends over 16 amino acids. Looked up from germline, CDR1 is KGHSH and CDR2 is LQKENI. CDR3 sequence: CASSPVSSGNTDTQYF. The CDR3 DNA reads TGTGCCAGCTCACCAGTGTCTAGCGGAAACACAGATACGCAGTATTTT. Full variable domain (missing parts from reference TRBV18 and TRBJ2-3): NAGVMQNPRHLVRRRGQEARLRCSPMKGHSHVYWYRQLPEEGLKFMVYLQKENIIDESGMPKERFSAEFPKEGPSILRIQQVVRGDSAAYFCASSPVSSGNTDTQYFGPGTRLTVL.

This sequence joins TRBV7-9 and TRBJ1-1, with TRBD1 identical over 9 bases. V lost 4 bases, J lost 2 bases, and 2 bases stayed unmatched. This CDR3 comprises 14 residues. CDR1 and CDR2 from the germline V gene are SEHNR and FQNEAQ (reference sequence). CDR3 in DNA: TGTGCCAGCAGCTCGGGACAGGGAAACACTGAAGCTTTCTTT. It specifies CASSSGQGNTEAFF.

The chain carries TRBV19 and TRBJ1-4; no reliable D call. V lost 6 bases and J lost 0, with 11 bases in between. The CDR3 is 15 amino acids. Germline loops: CDR1 LNHDA, CDR2 SQIVND (reference sequence). This CDR3 reads CASSFAAATNEKLFF. For the CDR3, the DNA is TGTGCCAGTAGCTTCGCGGCAGCAACTAATGAAAAACTGTTTTTT.

By sample fraction, this clone is large. The gene calls are TRBV11-2 and TRBJ2-7, with 7 bases aligning to TRBD2. This CDR3 region has 15 residues. The germline V gene encodes CDR1 SGHAT and CDR2 FQNNGV. Trimming cost V 5 bases and J 4 bases; bases outside gene matches: 11. The CDR3 DNA reads TGTGCCAGCAGCCAGAAGGGCGGGAGTAGGTACGAGCAGTACTTC. Translation: CASSQKGGSRYEQYF.